This entry concerns a single T cell receptor beta chain. The antigen is not known. In the library, individual cDNA molecules carried attached unique molecular identifiers. Using its own MiXCR run on the 5' RACE reads, TCRdb lists one record per CDR3 protein. The sample carries fewer than 85,000 distinct CDR3 sequences, 12% recorded once. The data derive from a study of early T cells in non-severe SARS-CoV-2 infection. Regarding the study as a whole: VDJdb matching skewed toward anti-spike CD8 responses, missing private and CD4 specificities.

J was trimmed by 5 bases and V by 2 bases; bases with no gene match: 8. Germline CDR1 is DFQATT and CDR2 is SNEGSKA (reference sequence). The CDR3 is 16 amino acids. Sequencing was carried out using whole blood. The TCR comes from an adult who was a healthcare worker with PCR-confirmed SARS-CoV-2 infection or an uninfected control (not recorded which). The V gene is TRBV20-1, the J gene TRBJ2-7, with 14 bases that match TRBD2. CDR3 DNA sequence: TGCAGTGCTAGATCCGGACTAGCGGGAGGTGGCCACGAGCAGTACTTC. Protein sequence: CSARSGLAGGGHEQYF.